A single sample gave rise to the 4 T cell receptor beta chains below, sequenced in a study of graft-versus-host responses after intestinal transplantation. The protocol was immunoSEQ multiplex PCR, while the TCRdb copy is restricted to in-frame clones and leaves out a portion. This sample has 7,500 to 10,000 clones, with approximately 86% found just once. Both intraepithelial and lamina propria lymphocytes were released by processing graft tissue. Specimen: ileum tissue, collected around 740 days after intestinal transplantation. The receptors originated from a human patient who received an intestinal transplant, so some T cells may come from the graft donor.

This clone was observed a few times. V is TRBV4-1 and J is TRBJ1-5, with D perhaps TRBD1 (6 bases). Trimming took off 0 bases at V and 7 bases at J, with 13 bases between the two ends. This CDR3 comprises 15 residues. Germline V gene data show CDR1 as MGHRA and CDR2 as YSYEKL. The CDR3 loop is CASSQDVSGVQPQHF. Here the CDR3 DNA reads TGCGCCAGCAGCCAAGACGTATCAGGGGTACAGCCCCAGCATTTT.

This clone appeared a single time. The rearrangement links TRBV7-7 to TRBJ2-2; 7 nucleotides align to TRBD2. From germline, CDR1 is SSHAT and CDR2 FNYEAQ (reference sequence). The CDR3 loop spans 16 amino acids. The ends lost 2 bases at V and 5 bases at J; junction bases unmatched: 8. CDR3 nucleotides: TGTGCCAGCAGCTTACGTGCGGGAGTCAAAACCGGGGAGCTGTTTTTT. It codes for CASSLRAGVKTGELFF.

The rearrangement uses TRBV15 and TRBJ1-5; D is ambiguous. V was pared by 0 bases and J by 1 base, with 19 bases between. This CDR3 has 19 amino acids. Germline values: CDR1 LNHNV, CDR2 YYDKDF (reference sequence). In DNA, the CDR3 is TGTGCCACCAGCAGAGATAGGGTTTTAGTTGGTCTCAGCAATCAGCCCCAGCATTTT. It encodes CATSRDRVLVGLSNQPQHF.

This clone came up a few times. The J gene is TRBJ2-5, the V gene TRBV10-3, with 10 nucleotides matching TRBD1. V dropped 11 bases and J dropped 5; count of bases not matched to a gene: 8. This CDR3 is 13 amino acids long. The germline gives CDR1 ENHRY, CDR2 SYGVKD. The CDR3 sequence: CASVPGQGETQYF. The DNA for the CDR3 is TGTGCCTCAGTCCCGGGACAGGGGGAGACCCAGTACTTC.